Shown below are 16 T cell receptor beta chains from a single sample sequenced in a study of T-cell reconstitution after alpha-beta-depleted transplantation in children. Unique molecular identifiers tagged the TCRbeta library. MiXCR, applied by TCRdb to the PCR reads, yields one record per CDR3 protein. The sample consists of roughly 200,000 distinct CDR3 sequences, around 9.9% of them appearing once. Sequenced here: PBMCs, sampled before TCRalphabeta/CD19-depleted stem cell transplant. Every receptor here comes from a child under two years old with acute myeloid leukemia, due to receive a stem cell transplant.

This clonotype occurred many times. This chain uses TRBV7-9 with TRBJ1-1; possible D gene TRBD1, 5 bases. This CDR3 contains 15 residues. The germline V gene encodes CDR1 SEHNR and CDR2 FQNEAQ (reference sequence). The V gene lost 2 bases and the J gene lost 6 bases, with 16 bases spanning the gap. The CDR3 DNA reads as TGTGCCAGCAGCTTAACGCAGGGTTTGGGCGCTGAAGCTTTCTTT. This encodes CASSLTQGLGAEAFF. The entire variable domain, with the rest obtained from reference TRBV7-9 and TRBJ1-1, is as follows: DTGVSQNPRHKITKRGQNVTFRCDPISEHNRLYWYRQTLGQGPEFLTYFQNEAQLEKSRLLSDRFSAERPKGSFSTLEIQRTEQGDSAMYLCASSLTQGLGAEAFFGQGTRLTVV.

There are many counts of this clonotype. The chain has TRBV27 and TRBJ2-7; D gene uncertain. CDR1 is MNHEY, CDR2 SMNVEV, per germline (reference sequence). Trimming cost V 0 bases and J 4 bases, with 16 bases left between them. This CDR3 has 16 amino acids. The CDR3 nucleotides are TGTGCCAGCAGTTTATCGATAAGCACCCCAGCTTACGAGCAGTACTTC. This gives the protein CASSLSISTPAYEQYF.

Turning to this clonotype: This clone may be a read error of a much larger clone one base away. The rearrangement joins TRBV20-1 to TRBJ2-1; possibly TRBD1 or TRBD2 for D (6 bases each). The V end was cut by 6 bases, the J end by 3 bases, with 18 bases between. This CDR3 region has 15 residues. Per germline, CDR1 DFQATT and CDR2 SNEGSKA (reference sequence). CDR3 nucleotide sequence: TGCAGTGCCTGGACGGGGGCTAATGTCTACAATGAGCAGTTCTTC. As protein: CSAWTGANVYNEQFF.

This clonotype was counted many times. This chain joins TRBV5-1 and TRBJ2-1, with 9 nucleotides matching TRBD2. The germline V gene has CDR1 SGHRS and CDR2 YFSETQ. CDR3 size: 15 residues. The V segment lost 2 bases and the J segment 6 bases; nucleotides outside the gene matches: 6. The CDR3 sequence is CASSLAGTSINEQFF. The CDR3 nucleotides are TGCGCCAGCAGCTTAGCGGGGACTAGCATCAATGAGCAGTTCTTC.

Many counts were recorded for this clonotype. The V call is TRBV5-1, the J call TRBJ1-6, with D possibly matching TRBD1 (6 bases). The CDR3 totals 14 residues. The ends were cut back, 2 bases at V and 7 bases at J, with 10 bases in the middle. Germline CDR1 and CDR2: SGHRS and YFSETQ. The CDR3 DNA reads TGCGCCAGCAGCTTCGCAGGGGAAAATTCACCCCTCCACTTT. This gives the protein CASSFAGENSPLHF.

To note about this clonotype: A much larger clone lies a single base off, so this may be a read error. The CDR3 protein is CPSSQDGDTLAVRGTQYF. In DNA form, the CDR3 reads TGCCCCAGCAGCCAAGATGGGGACACCCTCGCGGTTAGGGGGACCCAGTACTTC. The gene calls are TRBV4-3 and TRBJ2-5, with a possible D match to TRBD1 (6 bases). The CDR3 contains 18 residues. Germline-derived CDR1 and CDR2 are LGHNA and YSLEER.

The table lists this clonotype with many counts. V and J are TRBV20-1 and TRBJ2-3; D gene unclear. Germline assignment: CDR1 DFQATT and CDR2 SNEGSKA (reference sequence). The CDR3 length is 15 residues. Trimming took off 4 bases at V and 0 bases at J, with 14 bases between the two ends. The CDR3 sequence: CSAIQPGRSTDTQYF. CDR3 nucleotide sequence: TGCAGTGCTATCCAGCCGGGTCGTAGCACAGATACGCAGTATTTT.

This clonotype has only one observation. This chain uses TRBV19 with TRBJ1-4, with D possibly TRBD1 on 5 matching bases. With 3 bases removed from V and 7 bases from J, the gap between germline ends came to 18 bases. CDR1 LNHDA and CDR2 SQIVND come from the germline V gene (reference sequence). CDR3 size: 16 residues. The CDR3 here is CASSIGAGRRFEKLFF. CDR3 nucleotide sequence: TGTGCCAGTAGTATCGGGGCGGGCAGGAGGTTTGAAAAACTGTTTTTT.

This clonotype was picked up many times. The chain combines TRBV20-1 with TRBJ2-5; D is perhaps TRBD2 (6 bases). Germline loops: CDR1 DFQATT, CDR2 SNEGSKA (reference sequence). V shed 4 bases and J shed 3 bases, with 15 bases lying between them. The CDR3 extends over 14 amino acids. DNA for the CDR3: TGCAGTGCTACCCTCGGAGGGTGGGAAGAGACCCAGTACTTC. Translating it yields CSATLGGWEETQYF.

This clonotype was counted many times. The gene calls are TRBV28 and TRBJ1-4; 7 bases agree with TRBD1. V dropped 6 bases and J dropped 8; count of bases not matched to a gene: 18. The CDR3 runs 17 residues. From germline, CDR1 is MDHEN and CDR2 SYDVKM. In DNA form, the CDR3 reads TGTGCCAGCAGACCCCCAGGGGGGGGTAAACTCGGGGAAAAACTGTTTTTT. Translating it yields CASRPPGGGKLGEKLFF.

This chain links TRBV20-1 with TRBJ2-7; no reliable D call. Germline V gene lookup returns CDR1 DFQATT and CDR2 SNEGSKA (reference sequence). The CDR3 has 11 amino acids. Trimming removed 5 bases from V and 7 bases from J, with 12 bases in between. The CDR3 DNA reads TGCAGTGCTTTGTTCGGTAGAGAGCAGTACTTC. As protein: CSALFGREQYF.

This clonotype was seen repeatedly, ten times or more. The J gene is TRBJ2-5, the V gene TRBV2, with D perhaps TRBD1 (6 bases). V lost 7 bases, J lost 1 base, and 10 bases lay in between. Germline V gene lookup returns CDR1 SNHLY and CDR2 FYNNEI. The CDR3 is 13 amino acids. CDR3 sequence: CASKDSSQETQYF. In DNA form, the CDR3 reads TGTGCCAGCAAGGACAGCTCCCAAGAGACCCAGTACTTC.

A few counts support this clonotype. This chain joins TRBV28 and TRBJ2-7, with 8 bases that match TRBD2. CDR1 MDHEN and CDR2 SYDVKM come from the germline V gene. The CDR3 covers 14 residues. V was pared by 8 bases and J by 6 bases, with 12 bases of the junction left unmatched. CDR3 sequence reads: CASATSGPLGEQYF. The DNA of the CDR3 is TGTGCCAGCGCAACTAGCGGACCTCTGGGCGAGCAGTACTTC. Based on the CDR3 plus reference TRBV28 and TRBJ2-7, the full variable domain is DVKVTQSSRYLVKRTGEKVFLECVQDMDHENMFWYRQDPGLGLRLIYFSYDVKMKEKGDIPEGYSVSREKKERFSLILESASTNQTSMYLCASATSGPLGEQYFGPGTRLTVT.

This clonotype has a count of ten or more. The chain joins TRBV20-1 to TRBJ1-5; 9 nucleotides align to TRBD1. The CDR3 is made up of 14 amino acids. V was pared by 6 bases and J by 3 bases, with 6 bases of the junction left unmatched. Germline values: CDR1 DFQATT, CDR2 SNEGSKA (reference sequence). The CDR3 DNA is TGCAGTGCAACGACAGGGGGGAACAATCAGCCCCAGCATTTT. Translated, it gives CSATTGGNNQPQHF.

This clonotype was observed many times. The V and J genes are TRBV21-1 and TRBJ1-5; TRBD1 is taken as the D call from the table, unchecked against the DNA. TRBV21-1 is tagged as a pseudogene. This CDR3 is built from 15 residues. This CDR3 reads CASSLGQDGNQPQHF. For the CDR3, the DNA is TGTGCCAGCAGCTTGGGGCAGGACGGGAATCAGCCCCAGCATTTT.

This clonotype occurred many times. The chain's CDR3 is CASSENREDTQYF. CDR3 DNA sequence: TGTGCCAGCAGTGAAAACAGGGAAGATACGCAGTATTTT. This chain links TRBV2 with TRBJ2-3, with D perhaps TRBD1 (6 bases). The V gene lost 2 bases and the J gene lost 5 bases, with 8 bases spanning the gap. CDR1 and CDR2 from the germline V gene are SNHLY and FYNNEI. The CDR3 runs to 13 residues. Complete variable domain (other parts from reference TRBV2 and TRBJ2-3): EPEVTQTPSHQVTQMGQEVILRCVPISNHLYFYWYRQILGQKVEFLVSFYNNEISEKSEIFDDQFSVERPDGSNFTLKIRSTKLEDSAMYFCASSENREDTQYFGPGTRLTVL.